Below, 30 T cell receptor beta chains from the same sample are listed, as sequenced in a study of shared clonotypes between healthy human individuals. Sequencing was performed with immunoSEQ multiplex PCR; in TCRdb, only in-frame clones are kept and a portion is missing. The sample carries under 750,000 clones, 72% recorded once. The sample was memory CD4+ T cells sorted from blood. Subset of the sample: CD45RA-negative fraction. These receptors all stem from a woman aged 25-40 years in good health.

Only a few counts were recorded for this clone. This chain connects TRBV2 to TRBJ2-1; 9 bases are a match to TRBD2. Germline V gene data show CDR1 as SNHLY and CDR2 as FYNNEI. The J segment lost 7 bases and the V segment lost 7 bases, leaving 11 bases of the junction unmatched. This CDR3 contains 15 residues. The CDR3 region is CASTAELAGRNEQFF. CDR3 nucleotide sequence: TGTGCCAGCACCGCCGAACTAGCGGGTAGAAATGAGCAGTTCTTC. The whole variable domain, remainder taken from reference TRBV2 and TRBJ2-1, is EPEVTQTPSHQVTQMGQEVILRCVPISNHLYFYWYRQILGQKVEFLVSFYNNEISEKSEIFDDQFSVERPDGSNFTLKIRSTKLEDSAMYFCASTAELAGRNEQFFGPGTRLTVL.

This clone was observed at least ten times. This CDR3 reads CASSDGSGGTDTQYF. The DNA of the CDR3 is TGCGCCAGCAGTGACGGTAGCGGGGGCACAGATACGCAGTATTTT. This chain uses TRBV10-1 with TRBJ2-3, with 8 bases matching TRBD2. After removal of 3 bases from V and 1 base from J, the junction contained 3 bases not matched to a gene. Per germline, CDR1 WNHNN and CDR2 SYGVQD (reference sequence). This CDR3 spans 15 amino acids.

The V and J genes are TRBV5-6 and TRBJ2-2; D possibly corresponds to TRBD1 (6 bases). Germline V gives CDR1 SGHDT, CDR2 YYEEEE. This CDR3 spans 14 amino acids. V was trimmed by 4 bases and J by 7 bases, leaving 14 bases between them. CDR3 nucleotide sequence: TGTGCCAGCAGCCGGGACAACGGGGTCGGGGAGCTGTTTTTT. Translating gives CASSRDNGVGELFF.

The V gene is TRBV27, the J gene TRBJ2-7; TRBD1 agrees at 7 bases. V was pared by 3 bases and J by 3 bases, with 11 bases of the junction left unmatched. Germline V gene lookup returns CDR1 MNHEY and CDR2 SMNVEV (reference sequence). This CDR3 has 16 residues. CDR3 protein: CASSFGQDRRVYEQYF. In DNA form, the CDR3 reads TGTGCCAGCAGTTTCGGGCAGGACAGGCGCGTCTACGAGCAGTACTTC.

The CDR3, as DNA: TGCGCCAGCAGCTTAAATTCCGGGACAGGGGGCATCTACGAGCAGTACTTC. Translated, it gives CASSLNSGTGGIYEQYF. The rearrangement joins TRBV5-1 to TRBJ2-7, with TRBD1 matching over 12 bases. Per germline, CDR1 SGHRS and CDR2 YFSETQ. The CDR3 contains 17 residues. The V segment lost 2 bases and the J segment 3 bases; nucleotides outside the gene matches: 9.

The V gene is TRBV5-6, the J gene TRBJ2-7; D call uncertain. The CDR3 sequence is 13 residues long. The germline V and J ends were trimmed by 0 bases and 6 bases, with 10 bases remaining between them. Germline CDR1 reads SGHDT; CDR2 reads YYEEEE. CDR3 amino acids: CASSLGPRSEQYF. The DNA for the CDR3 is TGTGCCAGCAGCTTGGGACCTAGATCCGAGCAGTACTTC.

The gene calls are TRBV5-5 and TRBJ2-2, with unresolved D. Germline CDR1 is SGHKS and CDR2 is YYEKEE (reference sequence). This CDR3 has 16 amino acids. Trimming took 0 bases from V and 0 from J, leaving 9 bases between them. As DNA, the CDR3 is TGTGCCAGCAGCTTGGGTCCGGCCGCGAACACCGGGGAGCTGTTTTTT. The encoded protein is CASSLGPAANTGELFF.

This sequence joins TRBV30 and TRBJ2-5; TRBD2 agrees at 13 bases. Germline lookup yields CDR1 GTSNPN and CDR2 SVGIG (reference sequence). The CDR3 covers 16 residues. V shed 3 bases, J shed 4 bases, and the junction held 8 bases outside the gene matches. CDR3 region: CAWSRGLAGVRETQYF. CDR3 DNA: TGTGCCTGGAGCCGAGGACTAGCGGGAGTTCGAGAGACCCAGTACTTC.

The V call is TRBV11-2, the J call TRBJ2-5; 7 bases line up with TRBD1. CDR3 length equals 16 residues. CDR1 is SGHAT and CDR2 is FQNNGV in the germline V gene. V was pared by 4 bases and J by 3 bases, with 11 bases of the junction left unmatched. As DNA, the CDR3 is TGTGCCAGCAGCTGGGGCCTGACAGGGAAAAAAGAGACCCAGTACTTC. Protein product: CASSWGLTGKKETQYF.

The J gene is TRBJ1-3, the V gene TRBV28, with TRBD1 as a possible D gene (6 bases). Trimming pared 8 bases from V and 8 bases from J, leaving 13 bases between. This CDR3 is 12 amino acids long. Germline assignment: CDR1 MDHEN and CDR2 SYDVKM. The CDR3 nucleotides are TGTGCCAGCGGAAGGGGGACGGACACCATATATTTT. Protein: CASGRGTDTIYF. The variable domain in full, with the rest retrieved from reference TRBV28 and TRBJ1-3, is DVKVTQSSRYLVKRTGEKVFLECVQDMDHENMFWYRQDPGLGLRLIYFSYDVKMKEKGDIPEGYSVSREKKERFSLILESASTNQTSMYLCASGRGTDTIYFGEGSWLTVV.

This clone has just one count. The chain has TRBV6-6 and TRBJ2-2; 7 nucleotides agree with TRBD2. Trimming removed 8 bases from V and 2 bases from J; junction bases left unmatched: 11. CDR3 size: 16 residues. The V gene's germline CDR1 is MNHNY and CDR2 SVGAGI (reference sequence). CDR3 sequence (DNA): TGTGCCAGCGGGACTATCGACGGCCTAAACACCGGGGAGCTGTTTTTT. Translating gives CASGTIDGLNTGELFF.

The CDR3 region has the DNA TGTGCCAGTAGTAGTGCCGTAGCTAACTATGGCTACACCTTC. This gives the protein CASSSAVANYGYTF. The J gene is TRBJ1-2, the V gene TRBV19; D unresolved. The V gene's germline CDR1 is LNHDA and CDR2 SQIVND (reference sequence). V shed 4 bases and J shed 0 bases, with 9 bases lying between them. The CDR3 is 14 amino acids.

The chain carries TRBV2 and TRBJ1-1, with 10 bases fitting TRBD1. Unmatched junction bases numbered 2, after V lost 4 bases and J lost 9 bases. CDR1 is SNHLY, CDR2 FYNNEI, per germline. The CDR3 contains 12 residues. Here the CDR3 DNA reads TGTGCCAGCAGTGGACAGGGGGCACAAGCTTTCTTT. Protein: CASSGQGAQAFF.

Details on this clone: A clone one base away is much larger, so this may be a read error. CDR3 amino acids: CASSGQNSNQPQHF. CDR3 bases: TGTGCCAGCAGCGGACAGAATAGCAATCAGCCCCAGCATTTT. The chain couples TRBV27 to TRBJ1-5; D is perhaps TRBD1 (6 bases). Germline V CDR1 and CDR2: MNHEY, SMNVEV (reference sequence). The ends were cut back, 6 bases at V and 0 bases at J, with 9 bases in the middle. The CDR3 runs to 14 residues.

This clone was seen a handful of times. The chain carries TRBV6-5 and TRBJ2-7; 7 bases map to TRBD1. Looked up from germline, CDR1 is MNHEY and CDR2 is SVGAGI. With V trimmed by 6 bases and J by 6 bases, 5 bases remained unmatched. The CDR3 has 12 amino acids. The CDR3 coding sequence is TGTGCCAGCAGAGCCCCAGGGGGCGAGCAGTACTTC. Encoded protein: CASRAPGGEQYF.

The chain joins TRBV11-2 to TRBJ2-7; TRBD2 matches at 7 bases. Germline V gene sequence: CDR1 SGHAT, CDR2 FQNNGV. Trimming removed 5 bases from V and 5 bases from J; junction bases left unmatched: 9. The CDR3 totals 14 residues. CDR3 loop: CASSIQRDSHEQYF. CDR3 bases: TGTGCCAGCAGCATCCAGCGGGATTCTCACGAGCAGTACTTC.

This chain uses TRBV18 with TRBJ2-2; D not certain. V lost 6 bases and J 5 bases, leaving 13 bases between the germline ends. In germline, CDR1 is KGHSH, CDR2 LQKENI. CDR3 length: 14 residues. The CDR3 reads CASSLLGGTGELFF. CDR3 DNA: TGTGCCAGCTCGCTACTCGGTGGAACCGGGGAGCTGTTTTTT.

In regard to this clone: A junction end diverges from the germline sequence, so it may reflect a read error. CDR3 sequence (DNA): TGTGCCAGCTTAGGGACCCTACGCCGGGACTTC. Its protein product is CASLGTLRRDF. The V and J genes are TRBV6-1 and TRBJ2-7; D possibly uses TRBD1 or TRBD2 (5 bases each). The CDR3 has 11 residues. The germline gives CDR1 MNHNS, CDR2 SASEGT.

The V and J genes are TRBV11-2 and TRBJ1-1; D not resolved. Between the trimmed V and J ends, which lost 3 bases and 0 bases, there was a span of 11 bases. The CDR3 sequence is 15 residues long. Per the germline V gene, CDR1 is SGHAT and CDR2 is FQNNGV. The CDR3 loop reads CASSFRSGMNTEAFF. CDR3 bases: TGTGCCAGCAGCTTCCGCTCCGGGATGAACACTGAAGCTTTCTTT.

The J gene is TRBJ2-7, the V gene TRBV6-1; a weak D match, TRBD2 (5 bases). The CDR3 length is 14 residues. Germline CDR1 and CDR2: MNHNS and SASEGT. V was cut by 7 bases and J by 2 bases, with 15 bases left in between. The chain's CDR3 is CASKSRAAPYEQYF. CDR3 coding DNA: TGTGCCAGCAAGTCGAGGGCGGCTCCCTACGAGCAGTACTTC.

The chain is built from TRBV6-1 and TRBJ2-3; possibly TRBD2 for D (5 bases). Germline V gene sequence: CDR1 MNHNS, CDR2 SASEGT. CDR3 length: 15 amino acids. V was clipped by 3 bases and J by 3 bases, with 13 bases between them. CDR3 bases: TGTGCCAGCAGTGAGAGTTTGAGGGAAACAGATACGCAGTATTTT. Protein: CASSESLRETDTQYF.

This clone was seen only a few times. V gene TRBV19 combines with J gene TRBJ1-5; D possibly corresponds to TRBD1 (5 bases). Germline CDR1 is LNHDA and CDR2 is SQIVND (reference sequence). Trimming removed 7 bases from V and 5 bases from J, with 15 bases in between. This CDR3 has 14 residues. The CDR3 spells CASTGLRGHQPQHF. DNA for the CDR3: TGTGCCAGTACGGGACTCCGAGGGCATCAGCCCCAGCATTTT.

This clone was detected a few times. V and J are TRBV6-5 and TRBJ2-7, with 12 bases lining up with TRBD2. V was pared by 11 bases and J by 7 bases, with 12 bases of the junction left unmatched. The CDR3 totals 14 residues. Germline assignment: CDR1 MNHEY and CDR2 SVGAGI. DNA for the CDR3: TGTGCCCTAACCCCTAGCGGGAGGGCCTCGGAGCAGTACTTC. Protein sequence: CALTPSGRASEQYF.

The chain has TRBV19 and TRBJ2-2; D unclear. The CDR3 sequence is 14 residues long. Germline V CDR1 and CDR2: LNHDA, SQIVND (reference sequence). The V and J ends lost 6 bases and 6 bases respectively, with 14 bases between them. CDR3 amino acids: CASSQYPRAGELFF. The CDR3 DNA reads TGTGCCAGTAGCCAATACCCCAGAGCCGGGGAGCTGTTTTTT.

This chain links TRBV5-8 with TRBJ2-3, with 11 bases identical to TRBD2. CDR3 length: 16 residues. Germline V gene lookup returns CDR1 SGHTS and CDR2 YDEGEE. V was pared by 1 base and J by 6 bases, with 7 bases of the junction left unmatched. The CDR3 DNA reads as TGTGCCAGCAGCTTGAGCCTAGCGGGAGGTGGGGATACGCAGTATTTT. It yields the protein CASSLSLAGGGDTQYF.

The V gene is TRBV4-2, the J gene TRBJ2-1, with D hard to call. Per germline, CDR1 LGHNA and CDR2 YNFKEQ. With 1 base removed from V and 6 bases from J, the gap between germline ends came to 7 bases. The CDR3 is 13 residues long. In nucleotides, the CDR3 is TGTGCCAGCAGCCAAGTATCCCTCAATGAGCAGTTCTTC. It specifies CASSQVSLNEQFF.

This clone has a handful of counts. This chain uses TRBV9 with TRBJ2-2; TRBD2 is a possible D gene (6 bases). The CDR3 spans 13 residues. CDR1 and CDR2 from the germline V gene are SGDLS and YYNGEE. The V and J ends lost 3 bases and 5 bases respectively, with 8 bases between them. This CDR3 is CASSALATGELFF. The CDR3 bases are TGTGCCAGCAGCGCCCTAGCGACCGGGGAGCTGTTTTTT.

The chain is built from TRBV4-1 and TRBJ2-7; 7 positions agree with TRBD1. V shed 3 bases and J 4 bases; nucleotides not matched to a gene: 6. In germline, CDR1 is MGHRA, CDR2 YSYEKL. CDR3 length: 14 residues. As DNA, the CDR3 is TGCGCCAGCAGCCAGATACAGGGGTCGTACGAGCAGTACTTC. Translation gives CASSQIQGSYEQYF.

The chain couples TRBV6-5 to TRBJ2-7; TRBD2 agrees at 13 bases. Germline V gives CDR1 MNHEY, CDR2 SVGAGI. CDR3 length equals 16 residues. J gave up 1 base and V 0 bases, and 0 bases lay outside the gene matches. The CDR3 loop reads CASSYSGLAGSYEQYF. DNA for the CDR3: TGTGCCAGCAGTTACTCGGGACTAGCGGGATCCTACGAGCAGTACTTC.

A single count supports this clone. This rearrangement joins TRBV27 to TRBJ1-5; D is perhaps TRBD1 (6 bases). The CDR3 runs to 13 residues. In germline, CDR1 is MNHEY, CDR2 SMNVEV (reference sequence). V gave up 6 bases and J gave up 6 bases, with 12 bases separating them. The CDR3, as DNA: TGTGCCAGCAGAAGGACAGTTTCTCAGCCCCAGCATTTT. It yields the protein CASRRTVSQPQHF.